This T cell receptor (beta chain) was retrieved from a study of regulatory T cells in long-lasting Graves disease. At the level of the study: By definition, persistent Graves' disease involved antithyroid drugs for over 5 years alongside positive TSH receptor antibodies. Findings and caveats of the study: Compared with new cases, persistent Graves' patients showed reduced TCR diversity. Whereas around 970 public clonotypes were shared by new patients, persistent patients shared more, at some 2,900.

Time point described: persistent/refractory GD, antithyroid drugs over 5 years with positive TRAb. Researchers made the TCR library from RNA that was extracted from PBMCs. CDR3 regions were amplified by Arm-PCR using iRepertoire HTBI primers to build TCR beta libraries. Each CDR3 protein is one row after TCRdb ran MiXCR on the multiplex PCR reads. The sample yields 310,000 or so distinct CDR3 sequences, roughly 21% seen once. This clonotype was found a few times. Its antigen is unknown. From germline, CDR1 is SGHRS and CDR2 YFSETQ. Trimming pared 2 bases from V and 1 base from J, leaving 12 bases between. This CDR3 has 16 residues.

This chain connects TRBV5-1 to TRBJ1-4, with D possibly TRBD1 on 5 matching bases. This specimen consisted of peripheral blood mononuclear cells (PBMCs), obtained when the disease was refractory, from a patient treated with antithyroid drugs. This sequence was found in a female donor with Graves disease. CDR3 amino acids: CASSFLGVGTNEKLFF. The DNA for the CDR3 is TGCGCCAGCAGCTTTTTAGGGGTCGGAACTAATGAAAAACTGTTTTTT.